The T cell receptor (beta chain) under discussion was sequenced for a study of cytomegalovirus exposure and HLA in healthy donors. Study findings and constraints: An analysis that came later showed most CMV-associated TCR beta chains appearing HLA-restricted. In an earlier analysis, most TCR beta V segments were productive about 87% or about 30% of the time. As was reported, the classifier diagnosed cytomegalovirus status with high specificity and sensitivity. Overall, approximately 150 TCR beta chains were annotated as cytomegalovirus-associated.

As to this clone: Its antigen is unidentified.

Researchers ran the PCR with 60 Vbeta and 13 Jbeta primers. Repertoires were generated with immunoSEQ multiplex PCR, while TCRdb's copy carries only in-frame clones and drops some. The sample carries 120,000 to 150,000 clones, roughly 74% recorded once. The material sequenced was PBMCs. The sequence derives from a man in his forties in good health and CMV-seronegative.

CDR3 DNA: TGTGCCAGCAGACCAAACAGGGGGCCTTTTGAAAAACTGTTTTTT. It encodes CASRPNRGPFEKLFF. The chain is built from TRBV7-8 and TRBJ1-4; 9 bases fit TRBD1. This CDR3 region has 15 residues. Germline values: CDR1 SGHVS, CDR2 FQNEAQ. Trimming at V came to 6 bases and at J to 7 bases, leaving 9 bases not matched to a gene.